These 30 T cell receptor beta chains were all obtained from the same sample, sequenced in a study of blood T cell repertoires in COVID-19. The data were produced by immunoSEQ multiplex PCR, yet TCRdb's version contains in-frame clones alone and is incomplete. The sample gives roughly 63,000 clones, 65% to 80% of which show up once; more than 7.5% is in the top ten. The sequenced material came from peripheral blood. The receptors were gathered from a human donor in a cohort sampled during active COVID-19.

This rearrangement joins TRBV6-5 to TRBJ1-1; TRBD1 agrees at 7 bases. The trim removed 7 bases at V and 0 bases at J, leaving 5 bases unmatched. CDR1 MNHEY and CDR2 SVGAGI come from the germline V gene. The CDR3 consists of 14 residues. The CDR3 DNA follows: TGTGCCAGCAACCACAGGGGCATGAACACTGAAGCTTTCTTT. This translates into CASNHRGMNTEAFF.

The CDR3 protein is CASSPALAGEETQYF. In DNA form, the CDR3 reads TGTGCCAGCTCACCAGCGCTAGCGGGAGAAGAGACCCAGTACTTC. V is TRBV18 and J is TRBJ2-5, with TRBD2 identical over 10 bases. Germline trimming cut 2 bases from V and 3 bases from J; bases unmatched to any gene: 3. Germline V gene data show CDR1 as KGHSH and CDR2 as LQKENI. The CDR3 has 15 residues.

The rearrangement joins TRBV28 to TRBJ2-7; D gene ambiguous. V lost 3 bases, J lost 2 bases, and 11 bases lay in between. CDR1 is MDHEN and CDR2 is SYDVKM in the germline V gene. The CDR3 consists of 14 residues. CDR3 protein: CASSFGRKPYEQYF. The CDR3, as DNA: TGTGCCAGCAGTTTTGGCAGGAAACCCTACGAGCAGTACTTC.

The rearrangement joins TRBV12-3 or TRBV12-4 to TRBJ1-5; perhaps TRBD1 as D (6 bases). The CDR3 consists of 13 residues. V was cut by 8 bases and J by 8 bases, with 16 bases left in between. CDR3 coding DNA: TGTGCCAGCGTACGGGACACCGAAAAGCCCCAGCATTTT. Translation: CASVRDTEKPQHF.

The chain combines TRBV6-2 or TRBV6-3 with TRBJ2-2, with D possibly being TRBD2 (5 bases). The CDR3 contains 14 residues. The germline V gene encodes CDR1 MNHEY and CDR2 SVGEGT. Trimming stripped 6 bases from V and 5 bases from J, with 13 bases between. The CDR3: CASSPKAETGELFF. CDR3 in DNA: TGTGCCAGCAGCCCTAAAGCGGAAACCGGGGAGCTGTTTTTT.

This clone occurred a few times. The chain uses TRBV19 and TRBJ2-3, with D possibly being TRBD2 (5 bases). CDR1 is LNHDA and CDR2 is SQIVND in the germline V gene (reference sequence). V gave up 2 bases and J gave up 4 bases, with 16 bases separating them. The CDR3 is 16 amino acids. CDR3 protein: CASSINSGSYPDTQYF. CDR3 nucleotides: TGTGCCAGTAGTATAAACAGCGGTTCATACCCAGATACGCAGTATTTT. The entire variable domain, with the rest obtained from reference TRBV19 and TRBJ2-3, is as follows: DGGITQSPKYLFRKEGQNVTLSCEQNLNHDAMYWYRQDPGQGLRLIYYSQIVNDFQKGDIAEGYSVSREKKESFPLTVTSAQKNPTAFYLCASSINSGSYPDTQYFGPGTRLTVL.

J is TRBJ2-1 and V is TRBV24-1, with TRBD2 as a possible D gene (6 bases). V was shortened by 4 bases and J by 6 bases, with 18 bases between the two germline ends. Per the germline V gene, CDR1 is KGHDR and CDR2 is SFDVKD. CDR3 size: 16 residues. The CDR3 loop reads CATSDSRRAVSNEQFF. CDR3 in DNA: TGTGCCACCAGTGACAGTCGGAGGGCCGTGTCCAATGAGCAGTTCTTC.

The chain is built from TRBV7-2 and TRBJ2-3; 8 bases align to TRBD1. The CDR3 is 15 amino acids. CDR1 and CDR2 from the germline V gene are SGHTA and FQGNSA. The trim removed 4 bases at V and 2 bases at J, leaving 5 bases unmatched. The CDR3 sequence: CASSSTGGNTDTQYF. In DNA, the CDR3 is TGTGCCAGCAGCTCAACAGGGGGGAACACAGATACGCAGTATTTT.

This clone was found once. The chain joins TRBV5-1 to TRBJ2-1; TRBD2 agrees at 10 bases. This CDR3 has 14 residues. Trimming removed 3 bases from V and 5 bases from J; junction bases left unmatched: 2. In germline, CDR1 is SGHRS, CDR2 YFSETQ. The CDR3 DNA follows: TGCGCCAGCAGCTCCCTAGCGGGAGACAATGAGCAGTTCTTC. Protein sequence: CASSSLAGDNEQFF.

This clone is termed medium-sized. The chain has TRBV28 and TRBJ2-7; tentatively, D is TRBD2 (5 bases). Trimming left V 6 bases short and J 5 bases short, with 23 bases between. CDR3 length: 16 amino acids. Germline CDR1 reads MDHEN; CDR2 reads SYDVKM. CDR3 protein: CASSLTALGQRDEQYF. The CDR3 DNA reads TGTGCCAGCAGCCTCACCGCGCTGGGTCAGAGGGACGAGCAGTACTTC.

The chain employs TRBV28 and TRBJ2-5; 9 positions match TRBD1. Looked up from germline, CDR1 is MDHEN and CDR2 is SYDVKM. CDR3 length: 15 amino acids. The V segment lost 6 bases and the J segment 2 bases; nucleotides outside the gene matches: 7. The DNA for the CDR3 is TGTGCCAGCAGCAACACCGACAGGGGGCAAGAGACCCAGTACTTC. Protein: CASSNTDRGQETQYF.

V and J are TRBV19 and TRBJ2-7, with 7 bases aligning to TRBD2. This CDR3 contains 13 residues. The ends lost 5 bases at V and 3 bases at J; junction bases unmatched: 4. Germline V CDR1 and CDR2: LNHDA, SQIVND (reference sequence). CDR3 amino acids: CASSEGLHYEQYF. CDR3 DNA: TGTGCCAGTAGTGAGGGACTACACTACGAGCAGTACTTC.

This clone was seen only once. The genes are TRBV3-1 (or the pseudogene TRBV3-2) and TRBJ1-4; possibly TRBD1 for D (5 bases). This CDR3 spans 16 amino acids. V was trimmed by 1 base and J by 7 bases, leaving 16 bases between them. Germline CDR1 and CDR2: LGHDT and YNNKEL (reference sequence). CDR3 loop: CASSQVGGPGFEKLFF. DNA for the CDR3: TGTGCCAGCAGCCAAGTGGGGGGACCTGGGTTTGAAAAACTGTTTTTT.

V is TRBV7-8 and J is TRBJ2-3; D remains ambiguous. CDR1 and CDR2 (germline): SGHVS, FQNEAQ. The CDR3 is 12 amino acids. The germline V and J ends were trimmed by 3 bases and 4 bases, with 5 bases remaining between them. The CDR3 protein is CASSFLSDTQYF. Here the CDR3 DNA reads TGTGCCAGCAGCTTCCTATCAGATACGCAGTATTTT.

The chain links TRBV11-2 to TRBJ1-4, with D possibly TRBD1 on 6 matching bases. Germline values: CDR1 SGHAT, CDR2 FQNNGV. Trimming cost V 1 base and J 7 bases, with 13 bases left between them. This CDR3 has 15 amino acids. The CDR3 DNA sequence: TGTGCCAGCAGCTTAGGTCGGTCAGGGGTTGAAAAACTGTTTTTT. Translation gives CASSLGRSGVEKLFF.

V and J are TRBV5-5 and TRBJ2-7; TRBD1 matches 7 bases. V gave up 4 bases and J gave up 2 bases; unmatched junction bases: 3. CDR3 length: 13 amino acids. Germline loops: CDR1 SGHKS, CDR2 YYEKEE (reference sequence). CDR3 bases: TGTGCCAGCAGCCGGGGACAGACCTACGAGCAGTACTTC. Its translation is CASSRGQTYEQYF. The variable domain in full, completed from reference TRBV5-5 and TRBJ2-7, reads DAGVTQSPTHLIKTRGQQVTLRCSPISGHKSVSWYQQVLGQGPQFIFQYYEKEERGRGNFPDRFSARQFPNYSSELNVNALLLGDSALYLCASSRGQTYEQYFGPGTRLTVT.

This chain uses TRBV4-3 with TRBJ1-2; D unresolved. Germline V CDR1 and CDR2: LGHNA, YSLEER. The germline V and J ends were trimmed by 1 base and 4 bases, with 10 bases remaining between them. The CDR3 sequence is 14 residues long. The CDR3 here is CASSQVTDTYGYTF. For the CDR3, the DNA is TGCGCCAGCAGCCAAGTTACAGACACCTATGGCTACACCTTC.

Concerning this clone: At one boundary the junction diverges from the germline segment, which might be a read error. This chain uses TRBV11-3 with TRBJ2-5; D perhaps matches TRBD2 (6 bases). This CDR3 is built from 16 residues. Germline-derived CDR1 and CDR2 are SGHNT and YENEEA. CDR3: CASSPGGGRDQETQYF. CDR3 DNA sequence: TGTGCCAGCAGCCCTGGGGGAGGCAGGGACCAGGAGACCCAGTACTTC. The complete variable domain, with remaining parts taken from reference TRBV11-3 and TRBJ2-5, reads EAGVVQSPRYKIIEKKQPVAFWCNPISGHNTLYWYLQNLGQGPELLIRYENEEAVDDSQLPKDRFSAERLKGVDSTLKIQPAELGDSAVYLCASSPGGGRDQETQYFGPGTRLLVL.

J is TRBJ2-1 and V is TRBV30, with 7 bases matching TRBD2. CDR1 is GTSNPN, CDR2 SVGIG, per germline (reference sequence). V trimming: 0 bases; J trimming: 6 bases; junction bases outside the gene matches: 11. The CDR3 is made up of 16 amino acids. The CDR3 bases are TGTGCCTGGAGTGTGACCCAACTAGCGAACATCAATGAGCAGTTCTTC. This translates into CAWSVTQLANINEQFF.

There are a few counts of this clone. The genes are TRBV10-3 and TRBJ2-5; TRBD1 matches at 8 bases. This CDR3 is 14 amino acids long. V dropped 4 bases and J dropped 3; count of bases not matched to a gene: 4. CDR1 and CDR2 from the germline V gene are ENHRY and SYGVKD. CDR3: CAISGLTGEETQYF. DNA of the CDR3: TGTGCCATCAGTGGGCTGACAGGGGAAGAGACCCAGTACTTC.

The gene calls are TRBV30 and TRBJ1-1; possibly TRBD1 for D (6 bases). From germline, CDR1 is GTSNPN and CDR2 SVGIG (reference sequence). The CDR3 runs to 15 residues. The V and J ends lost 0 bases and 4 bases respectively, with 15 bases between them. The CDR3 nucleotides are TGTGCCTGGAGTGTATCCCTTCCAGGGGTCACTGAAGCTTTCTTT. Protein sequence: CAWSVSLPGVTEAFF.

This clone occurred a few times. The V and J genes are TRBV19 and TRBJ1-4; 9 bases agree with TRBD1. The V and J ends lost 3 bases and 7 bases, in that order; junction bases with no gene match: 3. The length of the CDR3 is 14 residues. CDR1 and CDR2 from the germline V gene are LNHDA and SQIVND (reference sequence). The CDR3 spells CASSIGTGPEKLFF. In DNA, the CDR3 is TGTGCCAGTAGTATCGGGACAGGGCCTGAAAAACTGTTTTTT.

The genes are TRBV7-9 and TRBJ2-5; TRBD2 matches 9 bases. CDR1 is SEHNR, CDR2 FQNEAQ, per germline (reference sequence). The CDR3 extends over 14 amino acids. V trimming: 5 bases; J trimming: 5 bases; junction bases outside the gene matches: 6. The CDR3 region has the DNA TGTGCCAGCAGCCGATTAGCGGGAGCGGAGACCCAGTACTTC. It is translated as CASSRLAGAETQYF. Based on the CDR3 plus reference TRBV7-9 and TRBJ2-5, the full variable domain is DTGVSQNPRHKITKRGQNVTFRCDPISEHNRLYWYRQTLGQGPEFLTYFQNEAQLEKSRLLSDRFSAERPKGSFSTLEIQRTEQGDSAMYLCASSRLAGAETQYFGPGTRLLVL.

V and J are TRBV28 and TRBJ2-3, with D perhaps TRBD2 (5 bases). The germline V gene encodes CDR1 MDHEN and CDR2 SYDVKM. Trimming stripped 6 bases from V and 1 base from J, with 14 bases between. The length of the CDR3 is 15 residues. In DNA, the CDR3 is TGTGCCAGCAGCCGGCTAGCAGAGGGCACAGATACGCAGTATTTT. Translation: CASSRLAEGTDTQYF.

The V and J genes are TRBV18 and TRBJ2-5; 7 bases fit TRBD1. The CDR3 extends over 14 amino acids. V gave up 6 bases and J gave up 5 bases; unmatched junction bases: 9. CDR1 is KGHSH, CDR2 LQKENI, per germline. This CDR3 is CASSQNQGDETQYF. CDR3 DNA: TGTGCCAGCTCCCAAAATCAGGGGGACGAGACCCAGTACTTC.

The table lists this clone with a few counts. The V call is TRBV6-2 or TRBV6-3, the J call TRBJ1-3, with D possibly matching TRBD1 (6 bases). Germline CDR1 MNHEY, CDR2 SVGEGT. The CDR3 consists of 16 residues. Trimming removed 0 bases from V and 2 bases from J, with 11 bases in between. The CDR3 sequence is CASSYSIGQTGNTIYF. CDR3 nucleotides: TGTGCCAGCAGTTACTCCATCGGACAGACTGGAAACACCATATATTTT.

The chain carries TRBV6-2 or TRBV6-3 and TRBJ2-3, with 8 bases identical to TRBD2. The germline gives CDR1 MNHEY, CDR2 SVGEGT. The CDR3 is 16 residues long. The junction had 12 bases not matched to a gene; V was cut back by 4 bases and J by 6 bases. The DNA for the CDR3 is TGTGCCAGCAGTTCCACCCAGCGGGAGCTTTGGGATACGCAGTATTTT. It encodes CASSSTQRELWDTQYF.

This clone was found a few times. This sequence joins TRBV24-1 and TRBJ2-1; 8 bases line up with TRBD2. The CDR3 consists of 18 residues. Trimming removed 2 bases from V and 4 bases from J; junction bases left unmatched: 12. Germline V gives CDR1 KGHDR, CDR2 SFDVKD. CDR3 sequence: CATSDSAKAGGGYNEQFF. The CDR3 DNA is TGTGCCACCAGTGATTCGGCGAAGGCGGGAGGTGGTTACAATGAGCAGTTCTTC.

This chain joins TRBV10-2 and TRBJ2-7; D may be TRBD1 (5 bases). CDR3 length equals 15 residues. Trimming left V 4 bases short and J 6 bases short, with 19 bases between. In germline, CDR1 is WSHSY, CDR2 SAAADI. The CDR3: CASSASQVVVSEQYF. CDR3 DNA: TGCGCCAGCAGTGCCTCACAGGTGGTCGTTTCCGAGCAGTACTTC.

V and J are TRBV7-9 and TRBJ2-7, with 15 positions matching TRBD2. J gave up 2 bases and V 5 bases, and 4 bases lay outside the gene matches. CDR1 and CDR2 (germline): SEHNR, FQNEAQ (reference sequence). This CDR3 contains 16 residues. The CDR3 DNA follows: TGTGCCAGCAGCCTTCGGACTAGCGGGAGGGCCTACGAGCAGTACTTC. Its protein product is CASSLRTSGRAYEQYF.